The 32 T cell receptor beta chains below were found in one sample sequenced in a study of cytomegalovirus exposure and HLA in healthy donors. Vbeta (60) and Jbeta (13) primers were used in the PCR. TCRdb keeps only in-frame clones here, not all; method: immunoSEQ multiplex PCR. The sample consists of some 120,000 clones, just under 75% of them appearing once. The sample consisted of PBMCs. Source of these receptors: a man in his forties in good health and CMV-seropositive.

The chain is built from TRBV10-3 and TRBJ1-5, with D hard to call. CDR3 length: 14 residues. The germline CDR1 and CDR2 sequences are ENHRY and SYGVKD. V was shortened by 4 bases and J by 5 bases, with 12 bases between the two germline ends. The CDR3, as DNA: TGTGCCATCAGTGCGTCCGGGAAAGATCAGCCCCAGCATTTT. It encodes CAISASGKDQPQHF.

This chain joins TRBV9 and TRBJ2-2, with TRBD1 matching over 7 bases. Germline V gene sequence: CDR1 SGDLS, CDR2 YYNGEE. V lost 1 base, J lost 6 bases, and 3 bases stayed unmatched. The CDR3 spans 14 residues. This chain's CDR3 is CASSVFDRAGELFF. In DNA, the CDR3 is TGTGCCAGCAGCGTATTCGACAGGGCCGGGGAGCTGTTTTTT.

The V and J genes are TRBV7-7 and TRBJ2-2; no definite D call. V shed 6 bases and J shed 2 bases, with 10 bases lying between them. Germline CDR1 and CDR2: SSHAT and FNYEAQ (reference sequence). The CDR3 runs to 14 residues. CDR3: CASSFQENTGELFF. The CDR3 DNA follows: TGTGCCAGCAGTTTTCAGGAAAACACCGGGGAGCTGTTTTTT. Using reference TRBV7-7 and TRBJ2-2 for the parts outside the CDR3, the full variable domain is GAGVSQSPRYKVTKRGQDVTLRCDPISSHATLYWYQQALGQGPEFLTYFNYEAQPDKSGLPSDRFSAERPEGSISTLTIQRTEQRDSAMYRCASSFQENTGELFFGEGSRLTVL.

This chain connects TRBV29-1 to TRBJ2-1; 8 bases match TRBD1. The CDR3 consists of 14 residues. From germline, CDR1 is SQVTM and CDR2 ANQGSEA. Trimming cost V 4 bases and J 4 bases; bases outside gene matches: 6. The CDR3 sequence: CSVGPGTGYNEQFF. CDR3 coding DNA: TGCAGCGTTGGTCCCGGGACAGGATACAATGAGCAGTTCTTC.

The chain is built from TRBV4-1 and TRBJ1-5; a possible D gene is TRBD1 (5 bases). The V gene lost 3 bases and the J gene lost 0 bases, with 30 bases spanning the gap. CDR1 and CDR2 (germline): MGHRA, YSYEKL. CDR3 length equals 22 residues. Written as DNA, the CDR3 is TGCGCCAGCAGCCACAGGCCAGGGCAGGGTACGTTGCCTCGTCATAGCAATCAGCCCCAGCATTTT. It codes for CASSHRPGQGTLPRHSNQPQHF.

The V and J genes are TRBV7-9 and TRBJ2-7, with D maybe TRBD1 (6 bases). V lost 3 bases and J 3 bases, leaving 12 bases between the germline ends. Germline CDR1 SEHNR, CDR2 FQNEAQ (reference sequence). The CDR3 is 14 residues long. The CDR3: CASSFPDSGYEQYF. The CDR3 nucleotides read TGTGCCAGCAGCTTCCCGGACAGCGGCTACGAGCAGTACTTC.

The rearrangement uses TRBV19 and TRBJ2-5; 9 nucleotides line up with TRBD1. In germline, CDR1 is LNHDA, CDR2 SQIVND (reference sequence). Trimming took 3 bases from V and 5 from J; bases not matched to a gene: 10. This CDR3 is 16 amino acids long. CDR3 region: CASSISVTGGEETQYF. CDR3 sequence (DNA): TGTGCCAGTAGTATTAGTGTTACAGGGGGCGAGGAGACCCAGTACTTC.

This clone was detected once. V and J are TRBV28 and TRBJ2-2; 8 bases agree with TRBD2. The germline V gene encodes CDR1 MDHEN and CDR2 SYDVKM. The J segment lost 6 bases and the V segment lost 1 base, leaving 10 bases of the junction unmatched. The CDR3 is made up of 17 amino acids. CDR3 region: CASSLYSREGRAGELFF. CDR3 DNA sequence: TGTGCCAGCAGTTTATATTCCCGGGAGGGCCGGGCCGGGGAGCTGTTTTTT.

The table lists this clone with a count of one. The V gene is TRBV28, the J gene TRBJ2-1; the match to TRBD2 covers 9 bases. The CDR3 extends over 15 amino acids. The ends lost 3 bases at V and 10 bases at J; junction bases unmatched: 10. Germline V gene data show CDR1 as MDHEN and CDR2 as SYDVKM. This CDR3 is CASSFGSGGLGEQFF. The CDR3 DNA is TGTGCCAGCAGTTTTGGCAGCGGGGGGCTCGGGGAGCAGTTCTTC.

The CDR3 DNA follows: TGTGCCAGCAGTGAATTGACTAGCGGCGAGCAGTACTTC. Translating gives CASSELTSGEQYF. The chain carries TRBV2 and TRBJ2-7; 9 bases line up with TRBD2. V lost 2 bases, J lost 6 bases, and 2 bases stayed unmatched. The CDR3 is 13 residues long. Germline V gene lookup returns CDR1 SNHLY and CDR2 FYNNEI. The entire variable domain, with the rest obtained from reference TRBV2 and TRBJ2-7, is as follows: EPEVTQTPSHQVTQMGQEVILRCVPISNHLYFYWYRQILGQKVEFLVSFYNNEISEKSEIFDDQFSVERPDGSNFTLKIRSTKLEDSAMYFCASSELTSGEQYFGPGTRLTVT.

V and J are TRBV5-6 and TRBJ2-3; unclear D gene. V lost 0 bases and J 1 base, leaving 9 bases between the germline ends. Germline V gene sequence: CDR1 SGHDT, CDR2 YYEEEE. This CDR3 region has 15 residues. The CDR3 protein is CASSLVGTGTDTQYF. CDR3 sequence (DNA): TGTGCCAGCAGCTTGGTTGGCACAGGCACAGATACGCAGTATTTT.

The chain is built from TRBV27 and TRBJ2-7; 9 nucleotides align to TRBD2. The CDR3 contains 15 residues. The V segment lost 5 bases and the J segment 2 bases; nucleotides outside the gene matches: 7. CDR1 MNHEY and CDR2 SMNVEV come from the germline V gene (reference sequence). CDR3 sequence (DNA): TGTGCCAGCAGTGGTAGCGGGGGTTTGGCCTACGAGCAGTACTTC. Protein sequence: CASSGSGGLAYEQYF.

The gene calls are TRBV12-5 and TRBJ2-3; 13 positions match TRBD2. CDR3 length equals 18 residues. V gave up 5 bases and J gave up 0 bases; unmatched junction bases: 8. Germline V gives CDR1 LGHNT, CDR2 FRNRAP. The CDR3 loop is CASGPGLAGDSSTDTQYF. CDR3 DNA sequence: TGTGCTAGTGGTCCCGGACTAGCGGGAGATTCTAGCACAGATACGCAGTATTTT.

This clone was seen a single time. The V gene is TRBV6-5, the J gene TRBJ2-7; 10 positions agree with TRBD2. The ends lost 7 bases at V and 3 bases at J; junction bases unmatched: 9. CDR1 and CDR2 from the germline V gene are MNHEY and SVGAGI. The CDR3 is 15 amino acids. The CDR3 nucleotides are TGTGCCAGCAAAGTTACCCCTAGCGGGAGCTACGAGCAGTACTTC. This encodes CASKVTPSGSYEQYF.

V usage is TRBV25-1 and J usage is TRBJ1-4, with TRBD1 identical over 12 bases. The germline V gene encodes CDR1 MGHDK and CDR2 SYGVNS. J lost 12 bases, V lost 1 base, and 6 bases had no gene match. The CDR3 spans 15 residues. The CDR3 DNA sequence: TGTGCCAGCAGTGAATGGGACAGGGGGCGCCCAGAACTGTTTTTT. The encoded protein is CASSEWDRGRPELFF.

V is TRBV10-1 and J is TRBJ1-1; 8 positions agree with TRBD1. The V gene's germline CDR1 is WNHNN and CDR2 SYGVQD (reference sequence). The CDR3 extends over 15 amino acids. The ends lost 3 bases at V and 1 base at J; junction bases unmatched: 4. In DNA, the CDR3 is TGCGCCAGCAGTGATAGGGGGACAGGGAACACTGAAGCTTTCTTT. It translates to CASSDRGTGNTEAFF.

V gene TRBV9 combines with J gene TRBJ1-6, with 10 bases that match TRBD1. Losses at the gene ends were 0 bases for V and 11 bases for J; bases not matched to a gene: 5. Germline loops: CDR1 SGDLS, CDR2 YYNGEE. The CDR3 totals 15 residues. CDR3 DNA: TGTGCCAGCAGCGTAGTTGGGGACAGGGGTACACCCCTCCACTTT. It encodes CASSVVGDRGTPLHF.

V and J are TRBV6-1 and TRBJ2-5; tentative D call: TRBD2 (7 bases). Trimming stripped 0 bases from V and 2 bases from J, with 13 bases between. This CDR3 has 16 amino acids. Germline assignment: CDR1 MNHNS and CDR2 SASEGT. CDR3 protein: CASSEAGGGVQETQYF. CDR3 sequence (DNA): TGTGCCAGCAGTGAAGCGGGAGGGGGGGTACAAGAGACCCAGTACTTC.

The chain carries TRBV18 and TRBJ2-5; D remains unclear. V was clipped by 2 bases and J by 1 base, with 5 bases between them. The CDR3 covers 13 residues. CDR1 and CDR2 from the germline V gene are KGHSH and LQKENI. The CDR3 loop reads CASSPDIQETQYF. In nucleotides, the CDR3 is TGTGCCAGCTCACCAGACATCCAAGAGACCCAGTACTTC.

This rearrangement joins TRBV5-1 to TRBJ2-5; possible D gene TRBD2, 7 bases. Looked up from germline, CDR1 is SGHRS and CDR2 is YFSETQ. The CDR3 runs 15 residues. The germline V and J ends were trimmed by 2 bases and 5 bases, with 16 bases remaining between them. In DNA form, the CDR3 reads TGCGCCAGCAGCTTACGTCCCGAGGGGGGGGAGACCCAGTACTTC. Protein product: CASSLRPEGGETQYF.

The rearrangement uses TRBV19 and TRBJ2-4; D is unresolved. The CDR3 loop spans 14 amino acids. CDR1 LNHDA and CDR2 SQIVND come from the germline V gene (reference sequence). V was trimmed by 5 bases and J by 0 bases, leaving 8 bases between them. The CDR3: CASSDSIAKNIQYF. DNA for the CDR3: TGTGCCAGTAGTGACTCTATAGCCAAAAACATTCAGTACTTC.

The chain combines TRBV11-2 with TRBJ1-1, with TRBD1 as a possible D gene (5 bases). The CDR3 is 14 amino acids. Germline V CDR1 and CDR2: SGHAT, FQNNGV. V shed 3 bases and J shed 1 base, with 9 bases lying between them. The CDR3 coding sequence is TGTGCCAGCAGCTTGGTGGGGCCGAACACTGAAGCTTTCTTT. Translated: CASSLVGPNTEAFF.

V and J are TRBV28 and TRBJ1-2; tentative D call: TRBD1 (5 bases). The CDR3 has 15 amino acids. Germline V gives CDR1 MDHEN, CDR2 SYDVKM. Trimming took 5 bases from V and 5 from J, leaving 18 bases between them. CDR3 sequence reads: CASSPGRRQLYGYTF. The CDR3 DNA follows: TGTGCCAGCAGTCCCGGACGCCGACAGCTTTATGGCTACACCTTC.

The chain carries TRBV28 and TRBJ1-2; 8 bases agree with TRBD1. CDR1 is MDHEN, CDR2 SYDVKM, per germline. The junction had 6 bases not matched to a gene; V was cut back by 4 bases and J by 5 bases. This CDR3 spans 14 amino acids. CDR3 sequence: CASSSGGVGYGYTF. The CDR3 bases are TGTGCCAGCAGTTCAGGGGGCGTCGGTTATGGCTACACCTTC.

J is TRBJ1-1 and V is TRBV6-1, with 8 bases identical to TRBD1. Unmatched junction bases numbered 11, after V lost 7 bases and J lost 4 bases. Germline CDR1 MNHNS, CDR2 SASEGT. The CDR3 runs to 15 residues. The CDR3 spells CASTSGGASVTEAFF. The CDR3 region has the DNA TGTGCCAGCACTTCAGGGGGCGCCTCTGTCACTGAAGCTTTCTTT.

This clone was seen a handful of times. The chain carries TRBV10-2 and TRBJ1-1, with D perhaps TRBD1 (5 bases). The V and J ends lost 2 bases and 0 bases respectively, with 16 bases between them. The CDR3 extends over 17 amino acids. Germline CDR1 is WSHSY and CDR2 is SAAADI. The CDR3 loop is CASSEPPFAGLNTEAFF. The DNA of the CDR3 is TGCGCCAGCAGTGAGCCCCCTTTCGCGGGGCTGAACACTGAAGCTTTCTTT.

This clone has more than one count but fewer than ten. The chain's CDR3 is CASSPRTGLSPLHF. The CDR3 DNA is TGTGCCAGCAGCCCAAGGACAGGGCTCTCACCCCTCCACTTT. The chain couples TRBV28 to TRBJ1-6; 8 bases are shared with TRBD1. V lost 6 bases, J lost 10 bases, and 8 bases stayed unmatched. The CDR3 runs to 14 residues. CDR1 is MDHEN, CDR2 SYDVKM, per germline.

The V call is TRBV7-9, the J call TRBJ1-2; D unclear. Looked up from germline, CDR1 is SEHNR and CDR2 is FQNEAQ (reference sequence). Trimming removed 1 base from V and 3 bases from J, with 12 bases in between. The CDR3 runs 15 residues. This chain's CDR3 is CASSLEADSYYGYTF. CDR3 nucleotide sequence: TGTGCCAGCAGCTTAGAGGCCGACTCCTACTATGGCTACACCTTC.

The V and J genes are TRBV19 and TRBJ2-2, with TRBD2 matching 10 bases. Germline loops: CDR1 LNHDA, CDR2 SQIVND (reference sequence). The CDR3 has 16 amino acids. Unmatched junction bases numbered 15, after V lost 11 bases and J lost 6 bases. CDR3 DNA: TGTGCCGCCAAGCGGGAGGGGGCAGGGGGTCCCGGGGAGCTGTTTTTT. Encoded protein: CAAKREGAGGPGELFF.

This clone was picked up a small number of times. V usage is TRBV19 and J usage is TRBJ1-6; TRBD1 might be the D (5 bases). Trimming left V 6 bases short and J 7 bases short, with 16 bases between. Per germline, CDR1 LNHDA and CDR2 SQIVND (reference sequence). The CDR3 spans 15 residues. DNA of the CDR3: TGTGCCAGTAGGCTTGACAGAGCAATAAATTCACCCCTCCACTTT. Amino acids: CASRLDRAINSPLHF.

The chain employs TRBV11-3 and TRBJ2-3, with 7 bases lining up with TRBD2. V dropped 1 base and J dropped 2; count of bases not matched to a gene: 3. The CDR3 is 15 residues long. From germline, CDR1 is SGHNT and CDR2 YENEEA. The CDR3 region has the DNA TGTGCCAGCAGCTTAGGTGGGAGGGACACAGATACGCAGTATTTT. This translates into CASSLGGRDTDTQYF.

CDR3 nucleotide sequence: TGTGCCAGCAGCCAACCTGGACAGGGGGCGAATGGCTACACCTTC. This sequence encodes CASSQPGQGANGYTF. The chain links TRBV4-2 to TRBJ1-2, with 11 bases fitting TRBD1. Looked up from germline, CDR1 is LGHNA and CDR2 is YNFKEQ. The CDR3 extends over 15 amino acids. J lost 6 bases, V lost 2 bases, and 5 bases had no gene match.